This section outlines one T cell receptor beta chain sequence together with its context. This sample was taken from a study of blood T cell repertoires in COVID-19. Whole-study context: Sample material is recorded as cDNA or gDNA derived from T cells, B-cell-depleted T cells, or PBMCs.

Profiling relied on immunoSEQ multiplex PCR, and the TCRdb table lists in-frame clones only, not all of them. The sample has over 50,000 clones; just over 85% are singletons. With 5 bases clipped from V and 6 bases from J, the junction kept 0 bases outside the gene matches. This CDR3 has 12 residues. Germline V gene lookup returns CDR1 MNHEY and CDR2 SVGEGT. The sequenced material came from peripheral blood. The receptor's source is a human donor in a cohort sampled during active COVID-19. V gene TRBV6-2 or TRBV6-3 combines with J gene TRBJ2-2; TRBD1 matches 7 bases. The CDR3 sequence is CASSQGAGELFF. In DNA form, the CDR3 reads TGTGCCAGCAGTCAGGGGGCCGGGGAGCTGTTTTTT.